A selection of T cell receptor beta chains follows, all from one sample in a study of T-cell reconstitution after alpha-beta-depleted transplantation in children. One entry per CDR3 protein, called by TCRdb with MiXCR from the PCR reads. The data contain a few hundred thousand distinct CDR3 sequences, over 20% of them singletons. The sequences come from PBMCs from the stem cell graft donor, collected from the stem cell graft. The origin of the receptors is a human donor who donated a stem cell graft to a child with acute myeloid leukemia. Each CDR3 is given with its conserved first and last residue. The D gene is left open where the match is weak. Size is stated for part of the rows, as once, few or many counts, or as a class when the clone is expanded.

many,TRBV12-3/TRBV12-4,TRBJ2-7,.,TGTGCCAGCACTCCGTCGGGCCTCTACTACGAGCAGTACTTC,CASTPSGLYYEQYF
few,TRBV29-1,TRBJ2-7,.,TGCAGCGTTGGGCCCAAGGCGGGGACCTACGAGCAGTACTTC,CSVGPKAGTYEQYF
.,TRBV5-1,TRBJ1-5,TRBD1,TGCGCCAGCAGCTTTGGGACAGGGAGTCAGCCCCAGCATTTT,CASSFGTGSQPQHF
.,TRBV29-1,TRBJ2-5,TRBD1,TGCAGCGTTGGGGGGAGACAGGGCGAGACCCAGTACTTC,CSVGGRQGETQYF
.,TRBV3-1,TRBJ2-1,TRBD2,TGTGCCAGCAGCCCCTCAGCGGGAGCGGACAATGAGCAGTTCTTC,CASSPSAGADNEQFF
.,TRBV2,TRBJ2-7,TRBD1,TGTGCCAGCAGTTCTAGACAGGGGGCCAACGAGCAGTACTTC,CASSSRQGANEQYF
few,TRBV27,TRBJ1-1,.,TGTGCCAGCAGTTTTAAGGGAAACACTGAAGCTTTCTTT,CASSFKGNTEAFF
few,TRBV20-1,TRBJ1-5,.,TGCAGTGCTTATGGACCTGCGGGGGCGGGCAATCAGCCCCAGCATTTT,CSAYGPAGAGNQPQHF
.,TRBV7-3,TRBJ2-1,.,TGTGCCAGCAGCTTACGGCCCGGGACTTCCTACAATGAGCAGTTCTTC,CASSLRPGTSYNEQFF
.,TRBV7-9,TRBJ2-1,.,TGTGCCAGCAGCTCCCGACAGGAGGCATACAATGAGCAGTTCTTC,CASSSRQEAYNEQFF
few,TRBV11-2,TRBJ2-3,TRBD2,TGTGCCAGCAGCCGACTAGCGGGTTCTAGCACAGATACGCAGTATTTT,CASSRLAGSSTDTQYF
.,TRBV4-1,TRBJ2-3,.,TGCGCCAGCAGCCAAGAGGACACCCACACAGATACGCAGTATTTT,CASSQEDTHTDTQYF
.,TRBV28,TRBJ2-2,.,TGTGCCAGCAGGACCGTGCTTACCGGGGAGCTGTTTTTT,CASRTVLTGELFF
.,TRBV29-1,TRBJ1-5,.,TGCAGCGTTGCCTGGGGGGAAAGAACTAATAGCAATCAGCCCCAGCATTTT,CSVAWGERTNSNQPQHF
.,TRBV12-3/TRBV12-4,TRBJ1-1,TRBD1,TGTGCCAGCAGTCGGGACAGGAGATATGAACAGTGGGCTGAAGCTTTCTTT,CASSRDRRYEQWAEAFF
few,TRBV25-1,TRBJ2-7,.,TGTGCCAGCAGCGATGAGCGGTACGAGCAGTACTTC,CASSDERYEQYF
many,TRBV20-1,TRBJ2-7,TRBD1,TGCAGTGCCGCCGGGACAGGGGGCACGTACGAGCAGTACTTC,CSAAGTGGTYEQYF
.,TRBV28,TRBJ2-1,.,TGTGCCAGCAGTTTATCTGGCAGGGTATCTAAAGGTCCGTTCTTC,CASSLSGRVSKGPFF
many,TRBV12-3/TRBV12-4,TRBJ2-6,.,TGTGCCAGCAGTCTCTCTGGGGCCAACGTCCTGACTTTC,CASSLSGANVLTF
.,TRBV20-1,TRBJ2-5,TRBD2,TGCAGTGCTAGGCGTTGGACTAGCGGGACCGTGAAGACCCAGTACTTC,CSARRWTSGTVKTQYF
.,TRBV20-1,TRBJ2-7,TRBD1,TGCAGTGCTACCCGGGACAGGGCCATCTCCTACGAGCAGTACTTC,CSATRDRAISYEQYF
few,TRBV14,TRBJ2-1,.,TGTGCCAGCAGCCAAGATTTTGGCATAAACAATGAGCAGTTCTTC,CASSQDFGINNEQFF
many,TRBV7-2,TRBJ2-1,.,TGTGCCAGCAGCTTAGCGCTTCAAGCGGAGCAGTTCTTC,CASSLALQAEQFF
many,TRBV20-1,TRBJ2-3,TRBD2,TGCATGGTAATGGGCGGGAGGGCCGATACGCAGTATTTT,CMVMGGRADTQYF
.,TRBV20-1,TRBJ2-7,TRBD2,TGCAGTGCTAGCCCCATAGCGGGAGCGTTGTACGAGCAGTACTTC,CSASPIAGALYEQYF
many,TRBV20-1,TRBJ2-2,.,TGCAGTGCAACCAGGCCAAACACCGGGGAGCTGTTTTTT,CSATRPNTGELFF
.,TRBV29-1,TRBJ2-2,.,TGCAGCGTTGAGTTAGCGGATGGCGGGGAGCTGTTTTTT,CSVELADGGELFF
.,TRBV7-2,TRBJ2-7,TRBD2,TGTGCCAGCAGCACCGGACTAGATTTTCTCGAGCAGTACTTC,CASSTGLDFLEQYF
.,TRBV7-3,TRBJ2-1,TRBD2,TGTGCCAGCAGCCCCATGGGACTAGCGGGAGGAGGTGAGCAGTTCTTC,CASSPMGLAGGGEQFF
few,TRBV20-1,TRBJ2-3,TRBD2,TGCAGTGCGCGGGAGGGGCTCACAGATACGCAGTATTTT,CSAREGLTDTQYF
few,TRBV4-2,TRBJ2-7,.,TGTGCCAGCAGCCAGGATGGTGCCGGGCGGGACGAGCAGTACTTC,CASSQDGAGRDEQYF
few,TRBV6-4,TRBJ2-1,TRBD2,TGTGCCAGCAGCGACGGGACTAGCGGGAGCGCCGATGAGCAGTTCTTC,CASSDGTSGSADEQFF
.,TRBV12-3/TRBV12-4,TRBJ2-1,.,TGTGCCAGCAGTTTCTTCTCACCTTCCTACAATGAGCAGTTCTTC,CASSFFSPSYNEQFF
.,TRBV12-3/TRBV12-4,TRBJ2-2,.,TGTGCCAGCAGTTCCTCAGGTTTCACCGGGGAGCTGTTTTTT,CASSSSGFTGELFF
many,TRBV29-1,TRBJ1-4,.,TGCAGCGTGCTGGAGAATGAAAAACTGTTTTTT,CSVLENEKLFF
many,TRBV20-1,TRBJ1-2,.,TGCAGTGCTGGCAGGCCTAACTATGGCTACACCTTC,CSAGRPNYGYTF
.,TRBV12-3/TRBV12-4,TRBJ2-7,TRBD2,TGTGCCAGCAGTTCAGTCCAGAGCGGGAGCTGGCCTCGGGAGCAGTACTTC,CASSSVQSGSWPREQYF
few,TRBV7-9,TRBJ1-6,.,TGTGCCAGCAGTCATGAGGGGGTCACCCTCCACTTT,CASSHEGVTLHF
many,TRBV6-5,TRBJ2-1,TRBD2,TGTGCCAGCAGTTACCCGGCTGGGAGCGGGAGGAGTTCCTACAATGAGCAGTTCTTC,CASSYPAGSGRSSYNEQFF
few,TRBV20-1,TRBJ2-7,.,TGCAGTGCTAGGGTCCAACTAGTGACCCACGAGCAGTACTTC,CSARVQLVTHEQYF
.,TRBV11-3,TRBJ2-1,.,TGTGCCAGCAGCCAAAGCTCCTCGAGGGAATATGAGCAGTTCTTC,CASSQSSSREYEQFF